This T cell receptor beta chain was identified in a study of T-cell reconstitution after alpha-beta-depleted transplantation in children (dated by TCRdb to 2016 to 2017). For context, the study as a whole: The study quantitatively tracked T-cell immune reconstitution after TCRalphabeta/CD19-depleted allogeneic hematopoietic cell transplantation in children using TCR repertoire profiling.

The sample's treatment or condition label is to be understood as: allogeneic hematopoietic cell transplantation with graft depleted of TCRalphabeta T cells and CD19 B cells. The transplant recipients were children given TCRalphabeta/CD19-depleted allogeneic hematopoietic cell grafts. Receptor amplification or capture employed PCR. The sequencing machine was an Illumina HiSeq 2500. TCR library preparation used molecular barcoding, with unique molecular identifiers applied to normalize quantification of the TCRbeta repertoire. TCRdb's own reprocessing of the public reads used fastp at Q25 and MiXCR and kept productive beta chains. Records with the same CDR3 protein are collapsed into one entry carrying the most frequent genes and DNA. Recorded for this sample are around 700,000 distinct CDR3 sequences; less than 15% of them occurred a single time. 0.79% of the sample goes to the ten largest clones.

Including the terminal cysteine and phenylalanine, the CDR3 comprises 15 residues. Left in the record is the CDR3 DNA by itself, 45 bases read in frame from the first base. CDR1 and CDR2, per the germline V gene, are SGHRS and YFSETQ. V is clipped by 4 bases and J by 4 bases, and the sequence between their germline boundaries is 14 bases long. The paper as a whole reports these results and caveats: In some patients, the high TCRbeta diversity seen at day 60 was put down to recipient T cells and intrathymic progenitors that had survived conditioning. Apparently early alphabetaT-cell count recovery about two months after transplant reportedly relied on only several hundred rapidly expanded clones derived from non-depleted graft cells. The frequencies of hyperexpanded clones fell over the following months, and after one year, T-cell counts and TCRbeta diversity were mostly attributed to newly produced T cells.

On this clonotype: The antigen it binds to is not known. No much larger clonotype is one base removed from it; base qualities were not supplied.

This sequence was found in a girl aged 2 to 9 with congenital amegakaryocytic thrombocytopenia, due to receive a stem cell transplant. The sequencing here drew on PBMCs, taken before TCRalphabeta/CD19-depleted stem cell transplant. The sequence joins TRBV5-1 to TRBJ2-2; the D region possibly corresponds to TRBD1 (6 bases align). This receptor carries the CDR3 CASSVIQGSTGELFF. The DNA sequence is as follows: TGCGCCAGCAGCGTGATACAGGGTTCCACCGGGGAGCTGTTTTTT.